This entry is about one T cell receptor (beta chain). This clonotype was counted at least ten times. Its antigen specificity is not known. Per-nucleotide qualities are absent, and no much larger clonotype sits a single base away. The data derive from a study of CD8 T cells in ankylosing spondylitis (dated by TCRdb to about 2017). Background for the entire study: T cell receptor beta repertoires were profiled in healthy donors and ankylosing spondylitis patients so that disease-linked TCR variants could be found. Samples of peripheral blood were taken, and for ankylosing spondylitis patients, synovial fluid was collected as well. The full study cohort comprised 25 ankylosing spondylitis patients and 110 or so healthy donors.

V was cut back by 3 bases and J by 0 bases, leaving a gap of 9 bases between them. From the cysteine up to the phenylalanine, the CDR3 has a length of 15 residues. Only the CDR3 region is kept as DNA, spanning 45 bases read in frame from base 1. TCRdb shows the sequencer as Illumina HiSeq 2500. Quantitative 5'-RACE with molecular barcodes was used to prepare TCR beta libraries. Regarding the original processing steps: A new computational method based on a probabilistic model of VDJ rearrangement was used to identify disease-linked TCR variants. TCRdb itself trimmed the public reads at Q25 with fastp, ran MiXCR and retained productive beta chains. Merged by CDR3 protein, the rows form single entries marked with the most common genes and DNA. The V and J calls follow TCRdb's processing rather than the paper's. The sample data list some 85,000 distinct CDR3 sequences, and just under 9% of these were observed just once. The ten most abundant clones make up approximately 29% of the sample.

Broad study findings and their caveats: Blood from ankylosing spondylitis patients appeared to be characterized by a TCR beta motif composed of 7 to 9 highly homologous amino acid variants. The disease-linked clones showed a CD8+ phenotype and occurred at relatively low frequencies in peripheral blood. The disease-linked clones were reported to be significantly enriched in matched synovial fluid samples from ankylosing spondylitis patients. Some TCR beta motif variants had previously been reported in synovial fluid and blood of reactive arthritis patients, which suggested common disease-initiation mechanisms.

This sequence uses TRBV12-3 or TRBV12-4 and TRBJ1-5; TRBD1 is a weak D gene call, 5 bases matching. The origin of this receptor is a male donor with ankylosing spondylitis. Sample: blood, either unsorted or a sorted T cell fraction (not recorded which). The DNA sequence reads TGTGCCAGCAGTTTTATCGGGGCTAGCAATCAGCCCCAGCATTTT. Translated, it reads CASSFIGASNQPQHF.